This T cell receptor (beta chain) was sequenced during a study of cytomegalovirus exposure and HLA in healthy donors. Study observations and caveats: Most TCR beta V segments were productive about 90% or about 30% of the time in an earlier analysis.

Vbeta (60) and Jbeta (13) primers were used in the PCR. Repertoires were generated with immunoSEQ multiplex PCR, while TCRdb's copy carries only in-frame clones and drops some. The sample has over 200,000 clones; roughly 82% are singletons. The CDR3 length is 18 residues. In germline, CDR1 is LNHNV, CDR2 YYDKDF (reference sequence). The V gene lost 0 bases and the J gene lost 0 bases, with 12 bases spanning the gap. Regarding this clone: Its antigen is as yet unknown.

Sequenced material: PBMCs. The J gene is TRBJ2-6, the V gene TRBV15; D perhaps matches TRBD1 (5 bases). This TCR derives from a middle-aged man in good health and CMV-seropositive. CDR3 protein: CATSRDGAAGSGANVLTF. Here the CDR3 DNA reads TGTGCCACCAGCAGAGATGGGGCCGCCGGCTCTGGGGCCAACGTCCTGACTTTC. Filled out from reference TRBV15 and TRBJ2-6, the complete variable domain reads DAMVIQNPRYQVTQFGKPVTLSCSQTLNHNVMYWYQQKSSQAPKLLFHYYDKDFNNEADTPDNFQSRRPNTSFCFLDIRSPGLGDTAMYLCATSRDGAAGSGANVLTFGAGSRLTVL.